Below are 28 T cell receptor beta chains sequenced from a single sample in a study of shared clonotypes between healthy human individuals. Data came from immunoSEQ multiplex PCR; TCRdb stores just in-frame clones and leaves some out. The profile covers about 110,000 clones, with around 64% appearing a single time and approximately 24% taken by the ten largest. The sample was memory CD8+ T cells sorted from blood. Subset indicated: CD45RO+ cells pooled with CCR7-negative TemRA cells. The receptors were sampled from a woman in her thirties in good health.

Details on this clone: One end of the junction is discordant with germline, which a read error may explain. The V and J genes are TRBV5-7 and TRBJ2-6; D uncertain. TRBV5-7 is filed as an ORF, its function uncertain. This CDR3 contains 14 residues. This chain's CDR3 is CASDVSLAYKVGPF. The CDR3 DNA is TGTGCCAGCGATGTCTCTCTTGCGTACAAAGTCGGGCCATTC.

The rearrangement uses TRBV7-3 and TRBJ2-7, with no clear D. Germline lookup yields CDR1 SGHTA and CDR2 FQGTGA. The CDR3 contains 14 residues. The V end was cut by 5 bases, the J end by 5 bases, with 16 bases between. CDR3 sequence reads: CASSQADDVDEQYF. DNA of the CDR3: TGTGCCAGCAGCCAAGCCGACGACGTCGACGAGCAGTACTTC.

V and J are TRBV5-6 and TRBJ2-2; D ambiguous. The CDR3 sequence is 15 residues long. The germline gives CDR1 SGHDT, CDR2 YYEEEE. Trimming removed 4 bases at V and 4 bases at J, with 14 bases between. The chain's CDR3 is CASSRRQVGTGELFF. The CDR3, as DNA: TGTGCCAGCAGCAGGCGGCAGGTGGGCACCGGGGAGCTGTTTTTT.

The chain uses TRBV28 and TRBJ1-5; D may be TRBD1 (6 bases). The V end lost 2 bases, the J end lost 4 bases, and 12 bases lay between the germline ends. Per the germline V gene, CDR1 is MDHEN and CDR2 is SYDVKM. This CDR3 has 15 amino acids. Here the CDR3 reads CASSLTGLRNQPQHF. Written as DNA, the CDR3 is TGTGCCAGCAGTTTAACAGGGTTGCGAAATCAGCCCCAGCATTTT.

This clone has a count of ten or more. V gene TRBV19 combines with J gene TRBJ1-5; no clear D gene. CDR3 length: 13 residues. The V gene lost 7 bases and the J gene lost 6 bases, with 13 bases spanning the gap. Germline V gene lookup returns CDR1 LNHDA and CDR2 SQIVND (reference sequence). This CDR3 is CASNVWAFQPQHF. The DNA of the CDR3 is TGTGCCAGTAACGTGTGGGCTTTTCAGCCCCAGCATTTT.

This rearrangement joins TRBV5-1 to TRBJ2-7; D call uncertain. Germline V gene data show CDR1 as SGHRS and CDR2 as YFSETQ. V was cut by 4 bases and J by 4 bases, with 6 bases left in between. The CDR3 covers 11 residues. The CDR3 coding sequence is TGCGCCAGCAGCGGGGAATACGAGCAGTACTTC. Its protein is CASSGEYEQYF.

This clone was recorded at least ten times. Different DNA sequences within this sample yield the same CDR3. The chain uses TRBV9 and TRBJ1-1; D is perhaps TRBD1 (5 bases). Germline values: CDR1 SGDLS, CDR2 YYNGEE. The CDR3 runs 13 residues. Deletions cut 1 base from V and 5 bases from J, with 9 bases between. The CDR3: CASSVSWGTEAFF. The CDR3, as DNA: TGTGCCAGCAGCGTAAGTTGGGGGACTGAAGCTTTCTTT.

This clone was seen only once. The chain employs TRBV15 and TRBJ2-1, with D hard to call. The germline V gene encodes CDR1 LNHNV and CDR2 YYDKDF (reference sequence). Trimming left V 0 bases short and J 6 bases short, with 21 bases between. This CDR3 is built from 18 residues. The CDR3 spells CATSRDLLGVESTNEQFF. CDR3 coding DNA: TGTGCCACCAGCAGAGATTTGTTGGGCGTAGAGTCTACCAATGAGCAGTTCTTC.

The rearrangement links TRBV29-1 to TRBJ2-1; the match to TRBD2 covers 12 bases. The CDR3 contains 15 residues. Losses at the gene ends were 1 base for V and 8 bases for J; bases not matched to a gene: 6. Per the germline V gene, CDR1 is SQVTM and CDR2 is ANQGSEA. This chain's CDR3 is CSVEGASGRVDEQFF. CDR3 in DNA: TGCAGCGTTGAAGGGGCTAGCGGGAGGGTGGATGAGCAGTTCTTC.

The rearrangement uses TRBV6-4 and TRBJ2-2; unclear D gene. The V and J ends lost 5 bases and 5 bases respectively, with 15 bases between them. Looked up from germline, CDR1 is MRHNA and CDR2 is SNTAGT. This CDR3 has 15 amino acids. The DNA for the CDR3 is TGTGCCAGCAGTACGGACCCCGGAACGACCGGGGAGCTGTTTTTT. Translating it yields CASSTDPGTTGELFF.

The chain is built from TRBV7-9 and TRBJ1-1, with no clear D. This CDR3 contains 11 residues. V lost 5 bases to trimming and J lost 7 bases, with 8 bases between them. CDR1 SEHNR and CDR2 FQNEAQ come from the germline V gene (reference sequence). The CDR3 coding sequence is TGTGCCAGCAGCAGCTTGGGTGAAGCTTTCTTT. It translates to CASSSLGEAFF.

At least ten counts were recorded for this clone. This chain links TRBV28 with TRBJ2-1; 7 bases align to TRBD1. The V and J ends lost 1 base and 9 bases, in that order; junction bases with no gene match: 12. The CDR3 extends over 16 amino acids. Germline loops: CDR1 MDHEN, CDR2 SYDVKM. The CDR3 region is CASSLSPRQGIPEQFF. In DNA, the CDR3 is TGTGCCAGCAGTTTATCCCCACGACAGGGCATTCCTGAGCAGTTCTTC.

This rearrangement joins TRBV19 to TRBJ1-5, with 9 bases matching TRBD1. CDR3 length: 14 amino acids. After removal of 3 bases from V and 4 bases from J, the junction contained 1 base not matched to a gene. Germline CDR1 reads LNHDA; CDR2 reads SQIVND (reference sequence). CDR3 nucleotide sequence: TGTGCCAGTAGTATGGGGACAGGGAATCAGCCCCAGCATTTT. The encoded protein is CASSMGTGNQPQHF.

CDR3 in amino acids: CASRGNEQFF. DNA for the CDR3: TGTGCCAGCAGGGGAAATGAGCAGTTCTTC. The chain joins TRBV25-1 to TRBJ2-1; D is ambiguous. Germline V gene data show CDR1 as MGHDK and CDR2 as SYGVNS. The CDR3 length is 10 residues. Deletions cut 6 bases from V and 7 bases from J, with 4 bases between.

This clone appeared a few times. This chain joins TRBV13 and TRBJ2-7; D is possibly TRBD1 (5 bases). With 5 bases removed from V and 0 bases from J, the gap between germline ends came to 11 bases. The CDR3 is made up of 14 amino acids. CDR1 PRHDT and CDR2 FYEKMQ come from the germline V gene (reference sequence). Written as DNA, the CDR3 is TGTGCCAGCAGCGGCAGGGTGAACTCCTACGAGCAGTACTTC. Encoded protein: CASSGRVNSYEQYF.

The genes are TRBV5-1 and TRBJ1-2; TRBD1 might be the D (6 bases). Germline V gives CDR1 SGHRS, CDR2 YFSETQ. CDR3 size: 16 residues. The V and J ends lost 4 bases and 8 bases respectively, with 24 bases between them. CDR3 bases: TGCGCCAGCAGCCCGGGGGGCTGGGAGGCACAGGAAGGCTACACCTTC. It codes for CASSPGGWEAQEGYTF.

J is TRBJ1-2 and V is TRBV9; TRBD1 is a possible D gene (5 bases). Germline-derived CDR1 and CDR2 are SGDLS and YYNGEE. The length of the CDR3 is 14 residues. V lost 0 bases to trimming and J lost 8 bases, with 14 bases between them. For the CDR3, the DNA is TGTGCCAGCAGCGTAGTCGCAGGGCTCGGGGGCTACACCTTC. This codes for CASSVVAGLGGYTF.

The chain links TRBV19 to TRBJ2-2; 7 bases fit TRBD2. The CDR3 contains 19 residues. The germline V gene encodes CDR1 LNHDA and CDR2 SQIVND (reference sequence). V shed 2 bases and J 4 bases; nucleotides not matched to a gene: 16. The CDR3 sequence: CASSISVGGPEKGTGELFF. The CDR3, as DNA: TGTGCCAGTAGTATAAGTGTGGGAGGGCCAGAGAAGGGCACCGGGGAGCTGTTTTTT.

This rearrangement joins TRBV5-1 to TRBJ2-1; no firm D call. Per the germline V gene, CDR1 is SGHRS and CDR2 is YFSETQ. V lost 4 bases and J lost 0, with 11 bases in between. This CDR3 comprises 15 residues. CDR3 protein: CASSPRTFSYNEQFF. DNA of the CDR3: TGCGCCAGCAGCCCACGGACGTTCTCCTACAATGAGCAGTTCTTC.

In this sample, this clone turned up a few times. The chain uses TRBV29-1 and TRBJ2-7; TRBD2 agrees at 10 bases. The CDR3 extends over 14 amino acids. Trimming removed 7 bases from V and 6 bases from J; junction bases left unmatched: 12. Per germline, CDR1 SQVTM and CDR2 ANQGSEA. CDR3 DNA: TGCAGCGCCCGAGGGCCTAGCGGGAGCAGCGAGCAGTACTTC. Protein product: CSARGPSGSSEQYF.

As DNA, the CDR3 is TGTGCCACCAGCAGAGGACAGGGGGCCTACCAAGAGACCCAGTACTTC. This translates into CATSRGQGAYQETQYF. This chain uses TRBV15 with TRBJ2-5; 10 bases are shared with TRBD1. Germline-derived CDR1 and CDR2 are LNHNV and YYDKDF (reference sequence). The CDR3 is made up of 16 amino acids. The junction had 2 bases not matched to a gene; V was cut back by 1 base and J by 0 bases.

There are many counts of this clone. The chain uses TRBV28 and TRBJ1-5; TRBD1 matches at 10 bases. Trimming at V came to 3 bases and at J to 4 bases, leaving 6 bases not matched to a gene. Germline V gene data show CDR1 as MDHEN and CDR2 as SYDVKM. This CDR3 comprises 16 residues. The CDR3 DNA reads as TGTGCCAGCAGTTTCCCTTGGGACAGGGGTAATCAGCCCCAGCATTTT. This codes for CASSFPWDRGNQPQHF.

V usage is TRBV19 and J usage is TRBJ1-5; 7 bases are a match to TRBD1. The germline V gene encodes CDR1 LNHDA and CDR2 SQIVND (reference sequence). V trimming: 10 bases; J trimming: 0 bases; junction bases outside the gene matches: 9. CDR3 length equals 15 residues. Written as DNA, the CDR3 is TGTGCCACCACCACAGGGGATTATAGCAATCAGCCCCAGCATTTT. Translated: CATTTGDYSNQPQHF.

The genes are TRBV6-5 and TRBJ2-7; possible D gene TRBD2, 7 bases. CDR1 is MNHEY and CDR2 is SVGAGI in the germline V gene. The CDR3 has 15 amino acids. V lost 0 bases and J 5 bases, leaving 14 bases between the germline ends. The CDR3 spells CASSYSFGGPDEQYF. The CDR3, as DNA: TGTGCCAGCAGTTACTCATTCGGGGGGCCAGACGAGCAGTACTTC.

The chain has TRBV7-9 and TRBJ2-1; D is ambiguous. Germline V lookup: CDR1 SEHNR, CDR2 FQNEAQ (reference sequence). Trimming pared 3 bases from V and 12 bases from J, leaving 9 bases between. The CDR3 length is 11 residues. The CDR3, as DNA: TGTGCCAGCAGCTTTAGCTCGGGGCAGTTCTTC. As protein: CASSFSSGQFF.

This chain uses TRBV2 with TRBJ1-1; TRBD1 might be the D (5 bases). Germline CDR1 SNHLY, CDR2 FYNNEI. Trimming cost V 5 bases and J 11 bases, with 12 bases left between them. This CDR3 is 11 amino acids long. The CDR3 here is CASSLTASAFF. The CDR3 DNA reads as TGTGCCAGCAGTTTGACAGCATCGGCTTTCTTT.

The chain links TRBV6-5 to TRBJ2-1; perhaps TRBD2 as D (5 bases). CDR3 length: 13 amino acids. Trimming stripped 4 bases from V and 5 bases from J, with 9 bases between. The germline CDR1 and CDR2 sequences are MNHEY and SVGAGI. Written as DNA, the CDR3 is TGTGCCAGCAGTTCGGAGGTGCACAATGAGCAGTTCTTC. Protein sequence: CASSSEVHNEQFF.

The CDR3 DNA reads TGCAGCGTTGAAACCAAAGGGGGCCTAACTCAAGACCCTAGGCGGACCCAGTACTTC. Amino acids: CSVETKGGLTQDPRRTQYF. The chain joins TRBV29-1 to TRBJ2-5; 7 bases agree with TRBD1. The germline V gene encodes CDR1 SQVTM and CDR2 ANQGSEA. The CDR3 sequence is 19 residues long. Trimming cost V 2 bases and J 7 bases; bases outside gene matches: 25.